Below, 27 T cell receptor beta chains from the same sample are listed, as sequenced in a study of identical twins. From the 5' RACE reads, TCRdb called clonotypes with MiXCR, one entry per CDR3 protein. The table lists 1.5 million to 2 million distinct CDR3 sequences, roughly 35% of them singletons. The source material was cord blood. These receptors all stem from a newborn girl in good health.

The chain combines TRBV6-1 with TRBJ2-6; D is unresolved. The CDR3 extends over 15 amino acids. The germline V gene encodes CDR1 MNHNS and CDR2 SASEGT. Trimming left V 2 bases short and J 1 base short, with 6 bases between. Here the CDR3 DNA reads TGTGCCAGCAGTGAATTCAGATCTGGGGCCAACGTCCTGACTTTC. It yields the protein CASSEFRSGANVLTF.

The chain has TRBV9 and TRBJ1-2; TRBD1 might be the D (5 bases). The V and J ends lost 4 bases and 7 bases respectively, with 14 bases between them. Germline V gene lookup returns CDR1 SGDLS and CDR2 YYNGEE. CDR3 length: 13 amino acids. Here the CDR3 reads CASSPHPGSGYTF. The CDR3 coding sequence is TGTGCCAGCAGCCCCCATCCAGGGTCTGGCTACACCTTC. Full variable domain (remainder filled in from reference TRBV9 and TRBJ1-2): DSGVTQTPKHLITATGQRVTLRCSPRSGDLSVYWYQQSLDQGLQFLIQYYNGEERAKGNILERFSAQQFPDLHSELNLSSLELGDSALYFCASSPHPGSGYTFGSGTRLTVV.

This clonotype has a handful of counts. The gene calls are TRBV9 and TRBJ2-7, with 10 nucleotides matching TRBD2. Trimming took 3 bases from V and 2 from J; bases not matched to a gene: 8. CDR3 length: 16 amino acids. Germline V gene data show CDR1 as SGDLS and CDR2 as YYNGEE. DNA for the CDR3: TGTGCCAGCAGCGATTCCATAGCGGGAGGACCCTACGAGCAGTACTTC. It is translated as CASSDSIAGGPYEQYF. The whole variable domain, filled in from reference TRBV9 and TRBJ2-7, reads DSGVTQTPKHLITATGQRVTLRCSPRSGDLSVYWYQQSLDQGLQFLIQYYNGEERAKGNILERFSAQQFPDLHSELNLSSLELGDSALYFCASSDSIAGGPYEQYFGPGTRLTVT.

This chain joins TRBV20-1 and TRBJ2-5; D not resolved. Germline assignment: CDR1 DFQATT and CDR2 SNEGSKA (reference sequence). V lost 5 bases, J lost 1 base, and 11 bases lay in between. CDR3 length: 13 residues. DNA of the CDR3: TGCAGTGCTCCTAGGCGCTTCCAAGAGACCCAGTACTTC. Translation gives CSAPRRFQETQYF.

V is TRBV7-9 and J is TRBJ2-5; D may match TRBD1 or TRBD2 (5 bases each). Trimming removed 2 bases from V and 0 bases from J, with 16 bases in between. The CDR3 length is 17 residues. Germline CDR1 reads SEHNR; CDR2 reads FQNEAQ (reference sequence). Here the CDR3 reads CASSLTGQGTYQETQYF. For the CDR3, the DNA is TGTGCCAGCAGCTTAACGGGGCAGGGTACTTACCAAGAGACCCAGTACTTC.

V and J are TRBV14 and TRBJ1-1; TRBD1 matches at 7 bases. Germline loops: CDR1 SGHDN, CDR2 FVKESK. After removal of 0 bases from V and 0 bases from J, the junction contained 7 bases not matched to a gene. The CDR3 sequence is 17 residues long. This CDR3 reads CASSQELGTGVNTEAFF. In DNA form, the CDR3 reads TGTGCCAGCAGCCAAGAATTAGGTACAGGGGTGAACACTGAAGCTTTCTTT.

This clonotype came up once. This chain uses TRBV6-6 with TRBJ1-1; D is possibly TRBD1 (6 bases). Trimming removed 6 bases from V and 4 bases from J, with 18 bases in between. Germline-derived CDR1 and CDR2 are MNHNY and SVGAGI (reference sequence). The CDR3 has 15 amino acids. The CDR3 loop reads CASRHKTGKGTEAFF. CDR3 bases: TGTGCCAGCAGACACAAGACAGGCAAGGGCACTGAAGCTTTCTTT.

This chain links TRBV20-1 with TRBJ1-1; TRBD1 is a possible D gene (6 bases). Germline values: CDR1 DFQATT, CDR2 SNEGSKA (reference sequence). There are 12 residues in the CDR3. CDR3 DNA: TGCAGGCCCGGACAGAAGGGCACTGAAGCTTTCTTT. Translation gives CRPGQKGTEAFF.

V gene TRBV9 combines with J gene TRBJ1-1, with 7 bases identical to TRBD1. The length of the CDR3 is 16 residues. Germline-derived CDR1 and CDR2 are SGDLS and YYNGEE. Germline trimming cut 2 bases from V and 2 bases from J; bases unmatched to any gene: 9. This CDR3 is CASSVPRQGGNTEAFF. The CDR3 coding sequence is TGTGCCAGCAGCGTGCCTCGACAGGGAGGAAACACTGAAGCTTTCTTT.

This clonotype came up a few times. In nucleotides, the CDR3 is TGCGCCAGCAGTGTGGGACAGTCCCTAATTTGGCAGTTCTTC. Amino acid sequence: CASSVGQSLIWQFF. The J gene is TRBJ2-1, the V gene TRBV10-2, with 7 bases aligning to TRBD1. Germline V gene lookup returns CDR1 WSHSY and CDR2 SAAADI. Trimming cost V 4 bases and J 12 bases; bases outside gene matches: 12. The CDR3 sequence is 14 residues long.

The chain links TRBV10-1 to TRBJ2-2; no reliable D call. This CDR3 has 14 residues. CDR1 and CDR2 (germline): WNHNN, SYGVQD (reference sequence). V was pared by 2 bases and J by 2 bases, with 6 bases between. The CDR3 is CASSEMTNTGELFF. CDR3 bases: TGCGCCAGCAGTGAGATGACAAACACCGGGGAGCTGTTTTTT.

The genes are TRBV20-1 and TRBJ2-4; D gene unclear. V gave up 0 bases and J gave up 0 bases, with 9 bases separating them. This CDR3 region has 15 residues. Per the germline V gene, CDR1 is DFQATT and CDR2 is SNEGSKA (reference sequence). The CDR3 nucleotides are TGCAGTGCTAGAGACACTAACCTAGCCAAAAACATTCAGTACTTC. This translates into CSARDTNLAKNIQYF.

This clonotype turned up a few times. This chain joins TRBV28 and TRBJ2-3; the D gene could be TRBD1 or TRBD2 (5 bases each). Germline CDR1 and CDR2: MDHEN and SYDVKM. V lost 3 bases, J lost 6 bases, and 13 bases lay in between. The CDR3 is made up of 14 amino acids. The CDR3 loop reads CASSFEGSVDTQYF. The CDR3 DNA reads TGTGCCAGCAGTTTTGAGGGGTCGGTCGATACGCAGTATTTT.

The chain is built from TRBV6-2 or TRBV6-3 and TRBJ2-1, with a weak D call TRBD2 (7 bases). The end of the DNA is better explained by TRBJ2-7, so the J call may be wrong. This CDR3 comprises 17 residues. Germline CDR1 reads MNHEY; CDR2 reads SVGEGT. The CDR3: CASSYRGGRGSYNEQYF. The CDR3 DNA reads TGTGCCAGCAGTTATAGGGGGGGACGGGGGTCCTACAATGAGCAGTACTTC.

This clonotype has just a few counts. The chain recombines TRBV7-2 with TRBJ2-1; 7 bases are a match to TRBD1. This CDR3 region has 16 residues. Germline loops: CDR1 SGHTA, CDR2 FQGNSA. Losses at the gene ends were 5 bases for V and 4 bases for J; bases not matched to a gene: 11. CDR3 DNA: TGTGCCAGCAGCGTAAACAGGGGAGTAGGATACAATGAGCAGTTCTTC. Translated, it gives CASSVNRGVGYNEQFF.

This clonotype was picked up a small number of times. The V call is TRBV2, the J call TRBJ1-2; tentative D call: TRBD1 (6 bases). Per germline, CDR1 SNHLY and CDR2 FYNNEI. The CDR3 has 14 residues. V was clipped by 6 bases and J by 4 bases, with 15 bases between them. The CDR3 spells CASSADSLLYGYTF. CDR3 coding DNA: TGTGCCAGCAGCGCGGACAGCCTCCTCTATGGCTACACCTTC.

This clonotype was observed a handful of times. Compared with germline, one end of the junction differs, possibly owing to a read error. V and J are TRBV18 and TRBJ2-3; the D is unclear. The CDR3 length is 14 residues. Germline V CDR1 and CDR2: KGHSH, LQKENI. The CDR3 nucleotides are TGTGCCAGCTCACCGGTCCGGGCCACACATACGCAGTATTTT. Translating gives CASSPVRATHTQYF.

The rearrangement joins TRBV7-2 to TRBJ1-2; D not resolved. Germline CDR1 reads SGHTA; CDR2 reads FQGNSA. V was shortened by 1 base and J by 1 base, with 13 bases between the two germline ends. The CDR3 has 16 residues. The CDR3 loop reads CASSLVSGRSNYGYTF. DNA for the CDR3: TGTGCCAGCAGCTTAGTTTCGGGGAGGAGTAACTATGGCTACACCTTC.

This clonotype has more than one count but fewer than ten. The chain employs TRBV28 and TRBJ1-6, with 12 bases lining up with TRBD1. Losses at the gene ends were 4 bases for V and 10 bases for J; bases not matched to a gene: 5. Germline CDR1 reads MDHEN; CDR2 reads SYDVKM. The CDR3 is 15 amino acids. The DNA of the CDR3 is TGTGCCAGCAGTTCCGGGACAGGGGGCTCGTCACCCCTCCACTTT. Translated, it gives CASSSGTGGSSPLHF.

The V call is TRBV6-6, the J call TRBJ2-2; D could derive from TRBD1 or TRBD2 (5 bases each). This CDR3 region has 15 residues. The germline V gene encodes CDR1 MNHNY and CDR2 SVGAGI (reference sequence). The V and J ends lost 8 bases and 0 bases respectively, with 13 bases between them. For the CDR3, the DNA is TGTGCCAGCGTGGTTAGGGGAGCGAACACCGGGGAGCTGTTTTTT. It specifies CASVVRGANTGELFF.

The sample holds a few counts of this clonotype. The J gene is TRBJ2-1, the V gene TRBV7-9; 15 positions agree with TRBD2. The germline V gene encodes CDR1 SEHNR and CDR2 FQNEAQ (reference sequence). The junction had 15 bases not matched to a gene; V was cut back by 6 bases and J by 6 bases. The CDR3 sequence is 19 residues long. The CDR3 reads CASSYPGLAGGPMINEQFF. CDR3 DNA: TGTGCCAGCAGTTACCCCGGACTAGCGGGAGGGCCTATGATCAATGAGCAGTTCTTC.

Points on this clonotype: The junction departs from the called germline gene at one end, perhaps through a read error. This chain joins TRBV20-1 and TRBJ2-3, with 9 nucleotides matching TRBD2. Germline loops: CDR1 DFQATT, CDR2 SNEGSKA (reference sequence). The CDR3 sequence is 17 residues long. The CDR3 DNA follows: TGCAGTGCTGGAGATTTCGTAGCGGGAGCGGACACAGATACGCAGTATTTT. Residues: CSAGDFVAGADTDTQYF.

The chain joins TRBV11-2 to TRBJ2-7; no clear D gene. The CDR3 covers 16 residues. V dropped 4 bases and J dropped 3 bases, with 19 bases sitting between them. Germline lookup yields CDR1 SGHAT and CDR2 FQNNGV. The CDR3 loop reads CASSSTPRTRGYEQYF. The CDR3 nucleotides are TGTGCCAGCAGCTCGACCCCTCGGACGCGTGGCTACGAGCAGTACTTC.

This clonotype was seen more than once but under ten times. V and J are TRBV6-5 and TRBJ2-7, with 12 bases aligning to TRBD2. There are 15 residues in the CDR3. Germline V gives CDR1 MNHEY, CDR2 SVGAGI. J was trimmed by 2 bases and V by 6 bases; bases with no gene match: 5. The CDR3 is CASRNRLAGAYEQYF. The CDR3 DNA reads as TGTGCCAGCAGGAACCGACTAGCGGGAGCCTACGAGCAGTACTTC.

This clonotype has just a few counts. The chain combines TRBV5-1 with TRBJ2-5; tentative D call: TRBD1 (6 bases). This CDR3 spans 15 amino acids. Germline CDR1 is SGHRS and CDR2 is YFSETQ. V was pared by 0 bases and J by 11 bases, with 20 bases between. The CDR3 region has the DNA TGCGCCAGCAGCTTGGTCCCGGGCAGGGGCAATGAGCAGTACTTC. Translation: CASSLVPGRGNEQYF.

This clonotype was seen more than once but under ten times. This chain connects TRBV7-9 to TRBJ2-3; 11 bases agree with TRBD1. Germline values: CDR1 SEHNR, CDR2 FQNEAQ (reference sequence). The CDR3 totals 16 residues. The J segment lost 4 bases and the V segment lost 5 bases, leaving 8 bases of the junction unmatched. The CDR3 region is CASSTRTGGLSDTQYF. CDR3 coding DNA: TGTGCCAGCAGCACGCGGACAGGGGGCTTATCAGATACGCAGTATTTT.

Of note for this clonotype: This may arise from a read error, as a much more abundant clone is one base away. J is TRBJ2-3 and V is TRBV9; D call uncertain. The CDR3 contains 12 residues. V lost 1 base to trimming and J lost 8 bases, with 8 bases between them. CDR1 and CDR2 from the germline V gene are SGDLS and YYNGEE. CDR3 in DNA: TGTGCCAGCAGCGTACTGCTGGGTACGCAGTATTTT. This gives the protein CASSVLLGTQYF.